Below are 25 T cell receptor beta chains sequenced from a single sample in a study of T cells after yellow fever vaccination. TCRdb reanalysed the 5' RACE reads using MiXCR and keeps one entry per CDR3 protein. Of 90,000 to 130,000 distinct CDR3 sequences listed, around 8.6% are singletons. The starting material was CD8+ T cells sorted from PBMCs, obtained 45 days after the yellow fever booster vaccination. The receptors derive from a young man who received the YFV17D yellow fever vaccine.

The sample holds a few counts of this clonotype. The CDR3 sequence: CASSPPHRYYEQYF. CDR3 nucleotide sequence: TGTGCCAGCAGCCCCCCTCACAGATACTACGAGCAGTACTTC. This rearrangement joins TRBV3-1 to TRBJ2-7, with no clear D. CDR1 LGHDT and CDR2 YNNKEL come from the germline V gene (reference sequence). The length of the CDR3 is 14 residues. Trimming removed 4 bases at V and 3 bases at J, with 13 bases between.

This clonotype was seen once. A clone one base away is much larger, so this may be a read error. The rearrangement links TRBV20-1 to TRBJ2-1; 9 nucleotides agree with TRBD2. CDR1 is DFQATT and CDR2 is SNEGSKA in the germline V gene (reference sequence). The V gene end was trimmed by 0 bases and the J gene end by 8 bases; junction bases not matched to a gene: 11. The CDR3 is made up of 16 amino acids. The CDR3 spells CSARDGGGRGHHEQFF. The DNA of the CDR3 is TGCAGTGCTAGAGATGGTGGCGGGAGGGGGCATCATGAGCAGTTCTTC.

This clonotype was counted many times. The rearrangement links TRBV20-1 to TRBJ2-7, with no clear D. Germline CDR1 reads DFQATT; CDR2 reads SNEGSKA (reference sequence). The CDR3 consists of 13 residues. With 3 bases removed from V and 0 bases from J, the gap between germline ends came to 9 bases. The CDR3, as DNA: TGCAGTGCTAGGGCGCTGAGCTCCTACGAGCAGTACTTC. It encodes CSARALSSYEQYF.

This clonotype has just a few counts. This chain uses TRBV29-1 with TRBJ2-1; D gene unclear. The germline V gene encodes CDR1 SQVTM and CDR2 ANQGSEA. Trimming left V 4 bases short and J 11 bases short, with 6 bases between. This CDR3 contains 9 residues. Here the CDR3 DNA reads TGCAGCGTTGCGGGCCAGCAGTTCTTC. The encoded protein is CSVAGQQFF.

The table lists this clonotype with many counts. The chain carries TRBV6-5 and TRBJ2-2; a weak D match, TRBD2 (6 bases). The CDR3 spans 13 residues. The V gene's germline CDR1 is MNHEY and CDR2 SVGAGI. The V gene lost 2 bases and the J gene lost 6 bases, with 7 bases spanning the gap. The CDR3: CASSYGGPGELFF. The CDR3 DNA reads TGTGCCAGCAGTTACGGAGGGCCCGGGGAGCTGTTTTTT.

This clonotype was recorded many times. The chain links TRBV20-1 to TRBJ1-6, with a possible D match to TRBD1 (6 bases). Germline V lookup: CDR1 DFQATT, CDR2 SNEGSKA (reference sequence). The CDR3 covers 12 residues. Trimming pared 3 bases from V and 7 bases from J, leaving 7 bases between. CDR3 region: CSARDSNSPLHF. In nucleotides, the CDR3 is TGCAGTGCTAGGGACAGCAATTCACCCCTCCACTTT.

J is TRBJ2-5 and V is TRBV5-1, with 10 nucleotides matching TRBD2. The CDR3 has 18 residues. The ends lost 0 bases at V and 3 bases at J; junction bases unmatched: 11. Germline V gene sequence: CDR1 SGHRS, CDR2 YFSETQ. CDR3 loop: CASSLDVLSGRLEETQYF. CDR3 nucleotides: TGCGCCAGCAGCTTGGACGTTCTTAGCGGGAGGCTTGAAGAGACCCAGTACTTC.

This clonotype was picked up a small number of times. This sequence joins TRBV14 and TRBJ2-1, with TRBD2 matching 9 bases. Per the germline V gene, CDR1 is SGHDN and CDR2 is FVKESK. CDR3 length: 20 amino acids. V was pared by 0 bases and J by 2 bases, with 14 bases of the junction left unmatched. CDR3: CASSQDFWSGRSRTYNEQFF. The CDR3 DNA sequence: TGTGCCAGCAGCCAAGATTTTTGGAGCGGGAGGTCTCGTACCTACAATGAGCAGTTCTTC.

This clonotype was found a few times. V is TRBV19 and J is TRBJ1-1; D ambiguous. Trimming removed 7 bases from V and 1 base from J, with 10 bases in between. The CDR3 extends over 13 amino acids. In germline, CDR1 is LNHDA, CDR2 SQIVND (reference sequence). The CDR3 is CASKGDGNTEAFF. For the CDR3, the DNA is TGTGCCAGTAAAGGCGACGGGAACACTGAAGCTTTCTTT.

This clonotype was found a few times. V gene TRBV2 combines with J gene TRBJ2-1; D gene ambiguous. V was pared by 1 base and J by 11 bases, with 9 bases between. This CDR3 comprises 12 residues. Germline V gene lookup returns CDR1 SNHLY and CDR2 FYNNEI. DNA for the CDR3: TGTGCCAGCAGTGAAGAGTTGGCGAAGCAGTTCTTC. Protein product: CASSEELAKQFF.

This clonotype appeared many times. The rearrangement links TRBV4-3 to TRBJ2-7, with a tentative D call TRBD1 (8 bases). This CDR3 has 15 residues. The V end lost 1 base, the J end lost 4 bases, and 14 bases lay between the germline ends. Germline V gene lookup returns CDR1 LGHNA and CDR2 YSLEER. The chain's CDR3 is CASSQATGGGYEQYF. CDR3 sequence (DNA): TGCGCCAGCAGCCAAGCTACAGGGGGAGGGTACGAGCAGTACTTC.

This clonotype has a handful of counts. The chain combines TRBV7-2 with TRBJ1-1; 11 nucleotides line up with TRBD1. V lost 5 bases, J lost 0 bases, and 5 bases stayed unmatched. The length of the CDR3 is 16 residues. The germline gives CDR1 SGHTA, CDR2 FQGNSA. The CDR3 DNA reads TGTGCCAGCAGCCCCCGGACAGGGGGCATGAACACTGAAGCTTTCTTT. Translation gives CASSPRTGGMNTEAFF.

The sample holds many counts of this clonotype. The J gene is TRBJ2-7, the V gene TRBV6-2 or TRBV6-3; 10 bases fit TRBD1. With V trimmed by 4 bases and J by 7 bases, 13 bases remained unmatched. CDR3 size: 16 residues. Germline V gene data show CDR1 as MNHEY and CDR2 as SVGEGT. This CDR3 reads CASSSIPATGGTEQYF. CDR3 in DNA: TGTGCCAGCAGTTCCATCCCTGCGACAGGGGGCACTGAGCAGTACTTC.

This clonotype came up many times. The CDR3 is CASSVGEGNTQYF. The CDR3 DNA follows: TGTGCCAGCAGCGTAGGGGAAGGGAATACGCAGTATTTT. The chain employs TRBV9 and TRBJ2-3; no reliable D call. Trimming cost V 0 bases and J 7 bases, with 9 bases left between them. Germline CDR1 SGDLS, CDR2 YYNGEE. This CDR3 is 13 amino acids long.

This clonotype has at least ten counts. The chain is built from TRBV15 and TRBJ1-6, with unresolved D. This CDR3 region has 15 residues. From germline, CDR1 is LNHNV and CDR2 YYDKDF (reference sequence). The germline V and J ends were trimmed by 0 bases and 7 bases, with 10 bases remaining between them. The CDR3 region has the DNA TGTGCCACCAGCAGAGATCGGATGGCGAATTCACCCCTCCACTTT. Translating it yields CATSRDRMANSPLHF.

In this sample, this clonotype turned up many times. The J gene is TRBJ2-7, the V gene TRBV6-2 or TRBV6-3, with 12 bases fitting TRBD1. The CDR3 spans 14 residues. The J segment lost 6 bases and the V segment lost 6 bases, leaving 6 bases of the junction unmatched. Looked up from germline, CDR1 is MNHEY and CDR2 is SVGEGT. The CDR3: CASSPGQGALEQYF. The CDR3 region has the DNA TGTGCCAGCAGCCCGGGACAGGGGGCCCTCGAGCAGTACTTC.

On this clonotype: The junction differs from germline at one of its ends, possibly a read error. J is TRBJ1-1 and V is TRBV30, with no clear D. CDR3 length: 9 amino acids. Germline-derived CDR1 and CDR2 are GTSNPN and SVGIG (reference sequence). CDR3 in DNA: TGTGCCTGGGAGCAACGGTTGAAATTT. This codes for CAWEQRLKF.

The V call is TRBV6-2 or TRBV6-3, the J call TRBJ2-3; 10 bases fit TRBD1. The CDR3 is made up of 19 amino acids. V was clipped by 2 bases and J by 6 bases; unmatched bases: 17. The germline CDR1 and CDR2 sequences are MNHEY and SVGEGT. This chain's CDR3 is CASSYPTEEGQGDFDTQYF. Here the CDR3 DNA reads TGTGCCAGCAGTTACCCCACTGAAGAAGGACAGGGGGATTTTGATACGCAGTATTTT.

In its sample, this clonotype was seen many times. The V call is TRBV3-1, the J call TRBJ2-1, with 8 bases that match TRBD2. In germline, CDR1 is LGHDT, CDR2 YNNKEL (reference sequence). V gave up 4 bases and J gave up 7 bases; unmatched junction bases: 6. The CDR3 runs 14 residues. The CDR3 loop reads CASSPSGSVNEQFF. The CDR3 DNA is TGTGCCAGCAGCCCGAGCGGGAGCGTAAATGAGCAGTTCTTC.

This clonotype has a count of ten or more. The chain uses TRBV20-1 and TRBJ2-7; D may correspond to TRBD1 or TRBD2 (5 bases each). CDR1 is DFQATT, CDR2 SNEGSKA, per germline (reference sequence). The V gene lost 0 bases and the J gene lost 3 bases, with 24 bases spanning the gap. The CDR3 covers 18 residues. The chain's CDR3 is CSARDLSGSGGWGYEQYF. In DNA form, the CDR3 reads TGCAGTGCTAGAGATCTTAGTGGGAGTGGGGGTTGGGGCTACGAGCAGTACTTC.

This clonotype was counted ten times or more. The J gene is TRBJ2-7, the V gene TRBV7-6; tentative D call: TRBD1 (5 bases). Germline V gene sequence: CDR1 SGHVS, CDR2 FNYEAQ. Trimming shortened V by 5 bases and J by 4 bases, and 12 bases separated the two germline ends. CDR3 length: 13 amino acids. The CDR3 nucleotides are TGTGCCAGCAGCCCGGACATAGCATACGAGCAGTACTTC. It codes for CASSPDIAYEQYF.

This rearrangement joins TRBV6-5 to TRBJ2-2; 12 bases map to TRBD2. CDR3 size: 19 residues. V was pared by 0 bases and J by 4 bases, with 9 bases of the junction left unmatched. Germline values: CDR1 MNHEY, CDR2 SVGAGI. The CDR3: CASSYSRLAGGPGTGELFF. The CDR3 nucleotides are TGTGCCAGCAGTTACTCACGGCTAGCGGGAGGGCCGGGCACCGGGGAGCTGTTTTTT.

This clonotype was counted at least ten times. This chain joins TRBV5-1 and TRBJ2-7; 11 nucleotides agree with TRBD2. The J segment lost 4 bases and the V segment lost 5 bases, leaving 5 bases of the junction unmatched. CDR1 SGHRS and CDR2 YFSETQ come from the germline V gene. CDR3 length: 14 amino acids. CDR3 amino acids: CASRLAGDVYEQYF. The CDR3, as DNA: TGCGCCAGCAGACTAGCGGGAGATGTTTACGAGCAGTACTTC.

The chain links TRBV27 to TRBJ2-1, with D unresolved. This CDR3 contains 14 residues. Trimming shortened V by 7 bases and J by 1 base, and 11 bases separated the two germline ends. CDR1 and CDR2 (germline): MNHEY, SMNVEV (reference sequence). The CDR3 sequence: CASKELQSYNEQFF. The CDR3 DNA sequence: TGTGCCAGCAAGGAGTTGCAGTCCTACAATGAGCAGTTCTTC.

The sample holds a few counts of this clonotype. This chain uses TRBV6-5 with TRBJ2-5; maybe TRBD1 (5 bases). Germline CDR1 reads MNHEY; CDR2 reads SVGAGI. The ends were cut back, 0 bases at V and 4 bases at J, with 9 bases in the middle. The CDR3 is 14 residues long. As DNA, the CDR3 is TGTGCCAGCAGTTACTCGGTCAGGGCAGAGACCCAGTACTTC. As protein: CASSYSVRAETQYF.